Following are 12 T cell receptor beta chains from one sample sequenced in a study of technical replicates of blood from a few donors. The protocol was immunoSEQ multiplex PCR, while the TCRdb copy is restricted to in-frame clones and leaves out a portion. The profile shows nearly 80,000 clones, 92% of them singletons. Source material: T cells isolated from PBMCs. The source is a human donor in good health.

This clone was recorded once. The chain joins TRBV27 to TRBJ2-2; TRBD2 agrees at 7 bases. The CDR3 length is 15 residues. V lost 5 bases to trimming and J lost 4 bases; unmatched junction nucleotides: 7. Per the germline V gene, CDR1 is MNHEY and CDR2 is SMNVEV (reference sequence). The CDR3 here is CASSLNGRTTGELFF. The CDR3 DNA follows: TGTGCCAGCAGTCTAAACGGGAGGACCACCGGGGAGCTGTTTTTT.

J is TRBJ2-5 and V is TRBV4-2; D unresolved. This CDR3 has 14 residues. V lost 6 bases, J lost 2 bases, and 13 bases lay in between. Germline CDR1 LGHNA, CDR2 YNFKEQ. The CDR3 bases are TGTGCCAGCAGTGAGGAGCGTACACAAGAGACCCAGTACTTC. Residues: CASSEERTQETQYF.

The chain recombines TRBV2 with TRBJ2-7; 7 bases align to TRBD1. The CDR3 consists of 11 residues. Germline trimming cut 10 bases from V and 6 bases from J; bases unmatched to any gene: 6. Germline V gene lookup returns CDR1 SNHLY and CDR2 FYNNEI. CDR3 DNA sequence: TGTGCCATCCCGACAGGGACCGAGCAGTACTTC. This encodes CAIPTGTEQYF.

This rearrangement joins TRBV15 to TRBJ2-5; tentative D call: TRBD1 (5 bases). Germline assignment: CDR1 LNHNV and CDR2 YYDKDF (reference sequence). V lost 9 bases and J lost 2, with 16 bases in between. This CDR3 is built from 14 residues. The CDR3 DNA reads TGTGCCACTAGTCCTTTGGGGCCGCAAGAGACCCAGTACTTC. Amino acid sequence: CATSPLGPQETQYF.

This rearrangement joins TRBV10-3 to TRBJ1-1; the match to TRBD1 covers 9 bases. This CDR3 region has 11 residues. Looked up from germline, CDR1 is ENHRY and CDR2 is SYGVKD. The junction had 2 bases not matched to a gene; V was cut back by 9 bases and J by 6 bases. CDR3 protein: CAMGQGPEAFF. The CDR3 DNA sequence: TGTGCCATGGGACAGGGTCCTGAAGCTTTCTTT.

This chain links TRBV7-2 with TRBJ1-1, with D possibly matching TRBD1 (6 bases). The V end lost 5 bases, the J end lost 4 bases, and 11 bases lay between the germline ends. The CDR3 has 13 residues. CDR1 is SGHTA and CDR2 is FQGNSA in the germline V gene. In DNA form, the CDR3 reads TGTGCCAGCAGCGTCACAGGGCCCACTGAAGCTTTCTTT. It encodes CASSVTGPTEAFF.

This chain links TRBV5-4 with TRBJ2-3; 7 bases are a match to TRBD2. Germline CDR1 SGHNT, CDR2 YYREEE (reference sequence). The CDR3 runs 15 residues. V lost 4 bases to trimming and J lost 3 bases; unmatched junction nucleotides: 8. CDR3 coding DNA: TGTGCCAGCAGCCGGCTAGCGGCACTTACAGATACGCAGTATTTT. It is translated as CASSRLAALTDTQYF. Drawing the rest from reference TRBV5-4 and TRBJ2-3, the complete variable domain is ETGVTQSPTHLIKTRGQQVTLRCSSQSGHNTVSWYQQALGQGPQFIFQYYREEENGRGNFPPRFSGLQFPNYSSELNVNALELDDSALYLCASSRLAALTDTQYFGPGTRLTVL.

The rearrangement links TRBV5-1 to TRBJ2-1, with D tentatively TRBD1 (6 bases). Germline V gives CDR1 SGHRS, CDR2 YFSETQ. V was pared by 1 base and J by 7 bases, with 9 bases between. The length of the CDR3 is 13 residues. CDR3 residues: CASSLIRGNEQFF. DNA of the CDR3: TGCGCCAGCAGCTTGATTAGGGGGAATGAGCAGTTCTTC.

The CDR3 DNA is TGTGCCAGCAGCGCCTGGGGACAGGGCGAGGAAATTCAGCCCCAGCATTTT. Amino acids: CASSAWGQGEEIQPQHF. The chain links TRBV21-1 to TRBJ1-5; TRBD1, the D gene given by the table, was not confirmed from the DNA. TRBV21-1 is described as a pseudogene. This CDR3 contains 17 residues.

The rearrangement links TRBV7-9 to TRBJ2-7; D possibly corresponds to TRBD2 (5 bases). Germline CDR1 is SEHNR and CDR2 is FQNEAQ (reference sequence). CDR3 length: 15 residues. The germline V and J ends were trimmed by 7 bases and 7 bases, with 23 bases remaining between them. The CDR3 is CASNSSTITRAEQYF. Here the CDR3 DNA reads TGTGCCAGCAACTCGTCTACAATTACGAGGGCAGAGCAGTACTTC.

The J gene is TRBJ2-1, the V gene TRBV6-1; TRBD2 matches at 13 bases. CDR3 size: 15 residues. The trim removed 6 bases at V and 7 bases at J, leaving 6 bases unmatched. Looked up from germline, CDR1 is MNHNS and CDR2 is SASEGT. The DNA for the CDR3 is TGTGCCAGCAGAGAACTAGCGGGAGGGCCTAATGAGCAGTTCTTC. The encoded protein is CASRELAGGPNEQFF.

The J gene is TRBJ2-3, the V gene TRBV7-3; TRBD2 aligns across 7 bases. CDR1 and CDR2 from the germline V gene are SGHTA and FQGTGA. CDR3 size: 14 residues. With 6 bases clipped from V and 2 bases from J, the junction kept 5 bases outside the gene matches. CDR3 loop: CASSQLAYTDTQYF. CDR3 DNA: TGTGCCAGCAGTCAACTAGCGTACACAGATACGCAGTATTTT.